The 29 T cell receptor beta chains reported below all come from one sample, sequenced in a study of graft-versus-host responses after intestinal transplantation. Method: immunoSEQ multiplex PCR; TCRdb's copy keeps in-frame clones and lacks some. The table records roughly 36,000 clones, roughly 87% of them present only once. Intraepithelial lymphocytes and lamina propria lymphocytes were released through processing of graft tissue. The sequencing used ileum tissue, collected roughly 200 days after intestinal transplant. These receptors came from a human patient who received an intestinal transplant, so some T cells may come from the graft donor.

For the CDR3, the DNA is TGTGCCAGCAGTTTATTAAACGAGCAGTACTTC. Its protein product is CASSLLNEQYF. The V gene is TRBV28, the J gene TRBJ2-7; no clear D gene. Germline CDR1 reads MDHEN; CDR2 reads SYDVKM. The germline V and J ends were trimmed by 1 base and 5 bases, with 3 bases remaining between them. The CDR3 is 11 amino acids.

The rearrangement links TRBV7-2 to TRBJ2-7, with 11 positions matching TRBD1. Germline CDR1 reads SGHTA; CDR2 reads FQGNSA. With 1 base clipped from V and 4 bases from J, the junction kept 6 bases outside the gene matches. This CDR3 spans 16 amino acids. The CDR3 here is CASSLDSGTGGYEQYF. The CDR3 DNA follows: TGTGCCAGCAGCTTAGACTCTGGGACAGGGGGATACGAGCAGTACTTC.

The chain is built from TRBV18 and TRBJ1-1, with no clear D. V lost 2 bases and J 8 bases, leaving 9 bases between the germline ends. CDR3 length: 12 amino acids. Germline values: CDR1 KGHSH, CDR2 LQKENI. DNA of the CDR3: TGTGCCAGCTCACCAAGGGAAGAGGAAGCTTTCTTT. It encodes CASSPREEEAFF.

The chain links TRBV4-1 to TRBJ1-1; D is undetermined. Per the germline V gene, CDR1 is MGHRA and CDR2 is YSYEKL. The CDR3 totals 12 residues. Trimming removed 1 base at V and 8 bases at J, with 8 bases between. The CDR3, as DNA: TGCGCCAGCAGCCAAGTGGCCGGGGAAGCTTTCTTT. Protein: CASSQVAGEAFF.

This chain joins TRBV5-1 and TRBJ2-3; 7 nucleotides match TRBD2. V lost 2 bases to trimming and J lost 0 bases; unmatched junction nucleotides: 9. The CDR3 extends over 17 amino acids. Germline values: CDR1 SGHRS, CDR2 YFSETQ. CDR3 DNA: TGCGCCAGCAGCTTAATGCCGTTCGGGAGGAGCACAGATACGCAGTATTTT. Translated: CASSLMPFGRSTDTQYF.

The rearrangement uses TRBV5-6 and TRBJ2-4; D is perhaps TRBD1 (5 bases). Trimming shortened V by 4 bases and J by 1 base, and 9 bases separated the two germline ends. Germline V lookup: CDR1 SGHDT, CDR2 YYEEEE. The CDR3 extends over 14 amino acids. The CDR3 nucleotides are TGTGCCAGCAGCCCCAGGGTGGCCAAAAACATTCAGTACTTC. It codes for CASSPRVAKNIQYF.

The chain carries TRBV4-1 and TRBJ1-2; D is unresolved. Deletions cut 0 bases from V and 4 bases from J, with 12 bases between. Germline values: CDR1 MGHRA, CDR2 YSYEKL. This CDR3 is 15 amino acids long. CDR3 sequence: CASSQDLSESYGYTF. The DNA for the CDR3 is TGCGCCAGCAGCCAAGATCTTTCCGAGAGCTATGGCTACACCTTC.

The chain has TRBV18 and TRBJ2-6, with TRBD1 matching over 7 bases. Germline V gene data show CDR1 as KGHSH and CDR2 as LQKENI. The CDR3 extends over 18 amino acids. The V gene end was trimmed by 2 bases and the J gene end by 0 bases; junction bases not matched to a gene: 7. The CDR3 DNA sequence: TGTGCCAGCTCACCAATGGGGACAGTCGCCTCTGGGGCCAACGTCCTGACTTTC. Its protein is CASSPMGTVASGANVLTF.

Concerning this clone: The same CDR3 is also encoded by other DNA sequences in this sample. The V call is TRBV7-8, the J call TRBJ2-7; D might be TRBD2 (5 bases). The V gene's germline CDR1 is SGHVS and CDR2 FQNEAQ. Trimming took 5 bases from V and 6 from J, leaving 14 bases between them. This CDR3 region has 13 residues. The CDR3 reads CASSVGLLSEQYF. The DNA of the CDR3 is TGTGCCAGCAGCGTAGGACTGCTTTCCGAGCAGTACTTC.

V is TRBV9 and J is TRBJ1-2; no reliable D call. CDR3 length: 15 amino acids. V was clipped by 0 bases and J by 2 bases, with 11 bases between them. Germline CDR1 SGDLS, CDR2 YYNGEE. The CDR3: CASSVDPGLNYGYTF. The CDR3 region has the DNA TGTGCCAGCAGCGTAGATCCGGGCCTAAACTATGGCTACACCTTC.

The table lists this clone with a few counts. V is TRBV5-6 and J is TRBJ2-2, with TRBD2 matching 11 bases. The length of the CDR3 is 16 residues. V was clipped by 4 bases and J by 4 bases; unmatched bases: 6. Germline lookup yields CDR1 SGHDT and CDR2 YYEEEE. CDR3 bases: TGTGCCAGCAGCGGCCGACTAGCGGGGAGCACCGGGGAGCTGTTTTTT. Its protein is CASSGRLAGSTGELFF.

V usage is TRBV18 and J usage is TRBJ2-2; D possibly matches TRBD1 or TRBD2 (5 bases each). Trimming cost V 6 bases and J 0 bases, with 14 bases left between them. This CDR3 spans 16 amino acids. Germline assignment: CDR1 KGHSH and CDR2 LQKENI. The CDR3 loop is CASSRVGPTNTGELFF. For the CDR3, the DNA is TGTGCCAGCTCTAGAGTGGGACCTACGAACACCGGGGAGCTGTTTTTT.

This chain uses TRBV2 with TRBJ1-2, with D hard to call. Trimming pared 3 bases from V and 2 bases from J, leaving 4 bases between. CDR1 and CDR2 from the germline V gene are SNHLY and FYNNEI. This CDR3 region has 12 residues. CDR3 sequence reads: CASSDTNYGYTF. The DNA of the CDR3 is TGTGCCAGCAGTGACACCAACTATGGCTACACCTTC.

The chain combines TRBV5-1 with TRBJ2-2, with a weak D call TRBD1 (6 bases). Germline CDR1 is SGHRS and CDR2 is YFSETQ. Trimming cost V 5 bases and J 2 bases, with 13 bases left between them. There are 15 residues in the CDR3. The CDR3 DNA sequence: TGCGCCAGCAGTGGCTTCAGGGGAAACACCGGGGAGCTGTTTTTT. Protein: CASSGFRGNTGELFF.

The chain employs TRBV4-1 and TRBJ2-7, with 7 bases identical to TRBD2. With V trimmed by 3 bases and J by 1 base, 3 bases remained unmatched. The CDR3 is made up of 14 amino acids. Germline V gives CDR1 MGHRA, CDR2 YSYEKL. CDR3 in amino acids: CASSHLGGSYEQYF. For the CDR3, the DNA is TGCGCCAGCAGCCACCTGGGGGGGTCCTACGAGCAGTACTTC.

This clone was observed a few times. J is TRBJ1-2 and V is TRBV4-1; TRBD1 agrees at 7 bases. There are 15 residues in the CDR3. Trimming at V came to 2 bases and at J to 3 bases, leaving 6 bases not matched to a gene. Germline V gene lookup returns CDR1 MGHRA and CDR2 YSYEKL. This CDR3 reads CASSQTGAIDYGYTF. The CDR3 DNA is TGCGCCAGCAGCCAAACAGGGGCGATAGACTATGGCTACACCTTC.

Written as DNA, the CDR3 is TGTGCCAGCAGCGGGGGCAGCGGGGGAATCACAGATACGCAGTATTTT. Amino acids: CASSGGSGGITDTQYF. This rearrangement joins TRBV5-8 to TRBJ2-3, with 8 bases fitting TRBD2. V shed 4 bases and J 2 bases; nucleotides not matched to a gene: 9. The CDR3 runs to 16 residues. CDR1 is SGHTS and CDR2 is YDEGEE in the germline V gene.

As for this clone: In the same sample, other DNA sequences code for this CDR3. The gene calls are TRBV4-1 and TRBJ2-5, with D perhaps TRBD2 (5 bases). The CDR3 has 17 amino acids. V lost 0 bases to trimming and J lost 8 bases, with 22 bases between them. From germline, CDR1 is MGHRA and CDR2 YSYEKL. The CDR3 region is CASSQEGRASLLETQYF. The CDR3 nucleotides read TGCGCCAGCAGCCAAGAGGGGAGAGCCTCGTTGTTGGAAACCCAGTACTTC.

This clone was seen a single time. The chain has TRBV28 and TRBJ2-3; TRBD2 agrees at 12 bases. CDR1 and CDR2 (germline): MDHEN, SYDVKM. The CDR3 covers 16 residues. V trimming: 6 bases; J trimming: 2 bases; junction bases outside the gene matches: 6. CDR3: CASRPGLAGYTDTQYF. In DNA, the CDR3 is TGTGCCAGCAGGCCGGGACTAGCGGGCTACACAGATACGCAGTATTTT. Full variable domain (outside the CDR3, taken from reference TRBV28 and TRBJ2-3): DVKVTQSSRYLVKRTGEKVFLECVQDMDHENMFWYRQDPGLGLRLIYFSYDVKMKEKGDIPEGYSVSREKKERFSLILESASTNQTSMYLCASRPGLAGYTDTQYFGPGTRLTVL.

This clone was seen a few times. The V call is TRBV4-2, the J call TRBJ2-7, with a weak D call TRBD2 (6 bases). CDR1 is LGHNA and CDR2 is YNFKEQ in the germline V gene. With 1 base removed from V and 0 bases from J, the gap between germline ends came to 10 bases. The CDR3 extends over 15 amino acids. Written as DNA, the CDR3 is TGTGCCAGCAGCCAAGGGGAGGTAAGCTCCTACGAGCAGTACTTC. Residues: CASSQGEVSSYEQYF.

The rearrangement uses TRBV9 and TRBJ2-3; D assignment may be TRBD1 or TRBD2 (5 bases each). The CDR3 is 15 residues long. CDR1 is SGDLS, CDR2 YYNGEE, per germline. Trimming pared 6 bases from V and 0 bases from J, leaving 14 bases between. DNA for the CDR3: TGTGCCAGCACCCGAGGGGATTATAGCACAGATACGCAGTATTTT. Translation gives CASTRGDYSTDTQYF.

This chain uses TRBV20-1 with TRBJ1-1; no clear D gene. V lost 5 bases to trimming and J lost 4 bases, with 2 bases between them. The CDR3 length is 9 residues. Germline CDR1 and CDR2: DFQATT and SNEGSKA (reference sequence). CDR3 residues: CSAGTEAFF. Written as DNA, the CDR3 is TGCAGTGCTGGCACTGAAGCTTTCTTT.

This rearrangement joins TRBV5-6 to TRBJ1-4, with D tentatively TRBD1 (6 bases). V gave up 0 bases and J gave up 8 bases, with 11 bases separating them. Germline CDR1 SGHDT, CDR2 YYEEEE. The length of the CDR3 is 14 residues. The CDR3 coding sequence is TGTGCCAGCAGCTTGGACAGGGTACAGGAAAAACTGTTTTTT. It is translated as CASSLDRVQEKLFF. The entire variable domain, with the rest obtained from reference TRBV5-6 and TRBJ1-4, is as follows: DAGVTQSPTHLIKTRGQQVTLRCSPKSGHDTVSWYQQALGQGPQFIFQYYEEEERQRGNFPDRFSGHQFPNYSSELNVNALLLGDSALYLCASSLDRVQEKLFFGSGTQLSVL.

This chain joins TRBV6-6 and TRBJ2-7, with D possibly being TRBD1 or TRBD2 (5 bases each). The CDR3 runs to 13 residues. Trimming removed 2 bases from V and 3 bases from J, with 8 bases in between. CDR1 MNHNY and CDR2 SVGAGI come from the germline V gene (reference sequence). The CDR3 DNA reads as TGTGCCAGCAGTTACGGGGGAAGCTACGAGCAGTACTTC. Translated: CASSYGGSYEQYF.

The rearrangement links TRBV18 to TRBJ1-4, with D unclear. The V gene's germline CDR1 is KGHSH and CDR2 LQKENI. V shed 3 bases and J shed 5 bases, with 13 bases lying between them. This CDR3 region has 15 residues. The CDR3 DNA sequence: TGTGCCAGCTCACCGCAGCGGAAGAGGAATGAAAAACTGTTTTTT. Translation: CASSPQRKRNEKLFF.

This chain joins TRBV5-6 and TRBJ2-7; D possibly corresponds to TRBD1 (5 bases). The CDR3 spans 14 residues. V lost 0 bases and J 3 bases, leaving 10 bases between the germline ends. The germline CDR1 and CDR2 sequences are SGHDT and YYEEEE. CDR3 nucleotides: TGTGCCAGCAGCTTGGCCAGGGTCCTCTACGAGCAGTACTTC. Its protein is CASSLARVLYEQYF.

The chain is built from TRBV27 and TRBJ2-7; 9 bases map to TRBD1. The CDR3 length is 15 residues. Germline V gene data show CDR1 as MNHEY and CDR2 as SMNVEV (reference sequence). The ends lost 4 bases at V and 3 bases at J; junction bases unmatched: 7. The CDR3 nucleotides read TGTGCCAGCAGTTACACGGGACAGGGTATCTACGAGCAGTACTTC. It is translated as CASSYTGQGIYEQYF.

The V gene is TRBV19, the J gene TRBJ2-7, with unresolved D. The CDR3 is 14 amino acids. Germline V gene lookup returns CDR1 LNHDA and CDR2 SQIVND (reference sequence). V lost 4 bases to trimming and J lost 3 bases, with 13 bases between them. The CDR3 region is CASSTSPNFYEQYF. CDR3 in DNA: TGTGCCAGTAGTACGAGCCCTAATTTCTACGAGCAGTACTTC. Drawing the rest from reference TRBV19 and TRBJ2-7, the complete variable domain is DGGITQSPKYLFRKEGQNVTLSCEQNLNHDAMYWYRQDPGQGLRLIYYSQIVNDFQKGDIAEGYSVSREKKESFPLTVTSAQKNPTAFYLCASSTSPNFYEQYFGPGTRLTVT.

The chain recombines TRBV7-8 with TRBJ1-4; no clear D gene. Trimming took 3 bases from V and 5 from J, leaving 16 bases between them. The CDR3 loop spans 16 amino acids. The germline V gene has CDR1 SGHVS and CDR2 FQNEAQ. CDR3 region: CASSFRPQRTNEKLFF. The CDR3 bases are TGTGCCAGCAGCTTCAGACCACAGCGAACAAATGAAAAACTGTTTTTT.